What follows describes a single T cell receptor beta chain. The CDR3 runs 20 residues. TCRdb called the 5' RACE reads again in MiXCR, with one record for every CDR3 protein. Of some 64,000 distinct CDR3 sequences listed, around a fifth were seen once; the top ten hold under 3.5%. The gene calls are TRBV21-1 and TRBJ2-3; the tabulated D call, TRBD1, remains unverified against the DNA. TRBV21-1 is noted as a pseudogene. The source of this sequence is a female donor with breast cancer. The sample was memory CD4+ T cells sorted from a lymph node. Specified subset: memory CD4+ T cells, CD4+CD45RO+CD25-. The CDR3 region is CASSAPGQPEPEEVTDTQYF. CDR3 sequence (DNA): TGTGCCAGCAGCGCTCCGGGGCAGCCCGAACCCGAGGAGGTCACAGATACGCAGTATTTT.